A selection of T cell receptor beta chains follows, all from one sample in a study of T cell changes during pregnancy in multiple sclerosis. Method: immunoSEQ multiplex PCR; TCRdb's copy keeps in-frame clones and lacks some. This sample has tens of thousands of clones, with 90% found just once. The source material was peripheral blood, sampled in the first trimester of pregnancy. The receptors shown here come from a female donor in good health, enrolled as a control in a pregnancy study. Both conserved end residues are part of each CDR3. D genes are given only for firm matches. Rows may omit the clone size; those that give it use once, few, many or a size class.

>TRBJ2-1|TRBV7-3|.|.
TGTGCCAGCAGCTCCGGAGCTTATTCCTCCTACAATGAGCAGTTCTTC
CASSSGAYSSYNEQFF
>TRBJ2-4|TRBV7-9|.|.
TGTGCCAGCAGCTCCCAAGCGGCGGATCTAGACATTCAGTACTTC
CASSSQAADLDIQYF
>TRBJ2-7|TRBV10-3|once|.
TGTGCCATCACTGATCAGGTCACCAACTCCTACGAGCAGTACTTC
CAITDQVTNSYEQYF
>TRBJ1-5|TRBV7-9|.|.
TGTGCCAGTCAAGAGAGGGGCAATCAGCCCCAGCATTTT
CASQERGNQPQHF
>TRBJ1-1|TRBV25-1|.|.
TGTGCCAGCAGTGACGCTCGTTGGGCCGAGAACACTGAAGCTTTCTTT
CASSDARWAENTEAFF
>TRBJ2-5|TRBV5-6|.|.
TGTGCCAGCTTTCTTTTAGCGGAGAGTTGGGAGACCCAGTACTTC
CASFLLAESWETQYF
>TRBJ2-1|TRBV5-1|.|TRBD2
TGCGCCAGCGCGACTAGCGGGTTTAATGAGCAGTTCTTC
CASATSGFNEQFF
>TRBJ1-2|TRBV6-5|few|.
TGTGCCAGCACCTCTGGGCAGAATAACTATGGCTACACCTTC
CASTSGQNNYGYTF
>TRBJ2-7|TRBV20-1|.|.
TGCAGTGCTAGGGGGGGCTACGAGCAGTACTTC
CSARGGYEQYF
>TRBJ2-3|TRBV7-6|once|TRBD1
TGTGCCAGCAGCCACCGGACAGGGCCCACAGATACGCAGTATTTT
CASSHRTGPTDTQYF
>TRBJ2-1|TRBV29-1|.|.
TGCAGCGTTGAGAGGGGGTACAATGAGCAGTTCTTC
CSVERGYNEQFF
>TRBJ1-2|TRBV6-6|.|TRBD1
TGTGCCAGCAGTCCGGGACAGGAGTATGGCTACACCTTC
CASSPGQEYGYTF
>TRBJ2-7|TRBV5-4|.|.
TGTGCCAGCAGTTATGACAGGTACTACGAGCAGTACTTC
CASSYDRYYEQYF
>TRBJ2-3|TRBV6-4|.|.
TGTGCCAGCAGTGAGAGGGACAATAGCACAGATACGCAGTATTTT
CASSERDNSTDTQYF
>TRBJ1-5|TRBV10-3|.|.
TGTGCCATCAGCGAACAGGGTAGGAGTCAGCCCCAGCATTTT
CAISEQGRSQPQHF
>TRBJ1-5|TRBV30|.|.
TGTGCCTGGGGGGAGAGCAATCAGCCCCAGCATTTT
CAWGESNQPQHF
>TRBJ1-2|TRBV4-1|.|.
TGCGCCAGCAGCCAAGAGGGGAGCAACTATGGCTACACCTTC
CASSQEGSNYGYTF
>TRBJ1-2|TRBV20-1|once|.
TGCAGTGCTAGTGTCGGGGATGGCTACACCTTC
CSASVGDGYTF
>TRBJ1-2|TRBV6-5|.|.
TGTGCCAGCAGTTACTCGGGCCTCGGCAAGAGGGATGGCTACACCTTC
CASSYSGLGKRDGYTF
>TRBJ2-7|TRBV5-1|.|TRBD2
TGCGCCAGCAGCCCCGGGACTAGCGGCTACGAGCAGTACTTC
CASSPGTSGYEQYF
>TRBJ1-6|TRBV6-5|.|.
TGTGCCAGCAGCCGCGGTGGAAGGGGATATTCACCCCTCCACTTT
CASSRGGRGYSPLHF
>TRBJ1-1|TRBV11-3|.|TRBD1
TGTGCCAGCAGCTTCGACCAGGGACAGATGAACACTGAAGCTTTCTTT
CASSFDQGQMNTEAFF
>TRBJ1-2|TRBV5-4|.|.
TGTGCCAGCAGTCCGGACAGATACTATGGCTACACCTTC
CASSPDRYYGYTF
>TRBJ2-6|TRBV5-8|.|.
TGTGCCAGCAGCCAAAACGGGGGCTCTGGGGCCAACGTCCTGACTTTC
CASSQNGGSGANVLTF
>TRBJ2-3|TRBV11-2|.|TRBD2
TGTGCCAGCAGCTTACTAGCGGGGGGGCCAGATACGCAGTATTTT
CASSLLAGGPDTQYF
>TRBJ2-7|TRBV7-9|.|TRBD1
TGTGCCAGCAGCTTACCCGGGACAGTGCTCTACGAGCAGTACTTC
CASSLPGTVLYEQYF
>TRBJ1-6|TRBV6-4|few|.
TGTGCCAGCAGGGACCTCGAGAATTCACCCCTCCACTTT
CASRDLENSPLHF
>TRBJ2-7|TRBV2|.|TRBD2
TGTGCCAGCAGCCCCCATTGGGCGGGAGGTCCAGTTCCCTACGAGCAGTACTTC
CASSPHWAGGPVPYEQYF
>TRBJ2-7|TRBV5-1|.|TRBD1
TGCGCCAGCAGCTACAACGACAGGGTGGTCGAGCAGTACTTC
CASSYNDRVVEQYF
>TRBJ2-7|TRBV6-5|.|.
TGCGCCAGCAGCGGACAATCGCGAACCTACGAGCAGTACTTC
CASSGQSRTYEQYF
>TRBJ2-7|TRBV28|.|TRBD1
TGTGCCAGCAGTTCACCGGGGGACAGGGACCACGAGCAGTACTTC
CASSSPGDRDHEQYF